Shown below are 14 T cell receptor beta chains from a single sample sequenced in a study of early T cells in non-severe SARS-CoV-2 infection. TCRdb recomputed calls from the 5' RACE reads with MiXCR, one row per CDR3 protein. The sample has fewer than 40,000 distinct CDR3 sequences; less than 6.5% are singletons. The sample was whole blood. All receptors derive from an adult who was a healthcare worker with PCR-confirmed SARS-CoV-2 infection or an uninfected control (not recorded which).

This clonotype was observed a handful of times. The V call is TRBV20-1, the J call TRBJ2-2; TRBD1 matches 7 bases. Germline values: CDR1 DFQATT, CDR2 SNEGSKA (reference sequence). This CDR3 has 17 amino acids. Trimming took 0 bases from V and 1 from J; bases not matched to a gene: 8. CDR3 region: CSARDRQGWWNTGELFF. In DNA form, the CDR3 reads TGCAGTGCTAGAGACCGACAGGGTTGGTGGAACACCGGGGAGCTGTTTTTT.

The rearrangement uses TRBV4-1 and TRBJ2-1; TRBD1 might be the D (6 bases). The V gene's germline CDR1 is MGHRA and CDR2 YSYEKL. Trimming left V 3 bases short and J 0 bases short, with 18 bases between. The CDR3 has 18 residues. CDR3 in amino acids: CASSQIHTDRVSYNEQFF. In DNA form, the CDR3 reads TGCGCCAGCAGCCAGATCCACACGGACAGAGTCTCCTACAATGAGCAGTTCTTC.

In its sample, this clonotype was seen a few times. As DNA, the CDR3 is TGCAGTGCTAGAACGGCGGGAGGAGCGAACACCGGGGAGCTGTTTTTT. It encodes CSARTAGGANTGELFF. The chain has TRBV20-1 and TRBJ2-2, with 8 bases fitting TRBD2. Germline V gives CDR1 DFQATT, CDR2 SNEGSKA (reference sequence). This CDR3 region has 16 residues. V lost 2 bases and J lost 0; bases outside the gene matches: 5.

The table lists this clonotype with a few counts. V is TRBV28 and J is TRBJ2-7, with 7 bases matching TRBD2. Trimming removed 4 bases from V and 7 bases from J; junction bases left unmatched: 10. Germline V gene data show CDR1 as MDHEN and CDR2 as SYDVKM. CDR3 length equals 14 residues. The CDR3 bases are TGTGCCAGCAGTTACCACACCGGGACTATTGAGCAGTACTTC. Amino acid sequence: CASSYHTGTIEQYF.

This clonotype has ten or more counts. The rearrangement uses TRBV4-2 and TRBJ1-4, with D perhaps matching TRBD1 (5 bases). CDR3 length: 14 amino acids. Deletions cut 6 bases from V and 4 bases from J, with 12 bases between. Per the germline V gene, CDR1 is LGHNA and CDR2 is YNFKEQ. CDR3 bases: TGTGCCAGCAGTTCGGGACGCCTTAATGAAAAACTGTTTTTT. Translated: CASSSGRLNEKLFF.

DNA of the CDR3: TGTGCCAGCTCCGAGTCGGAGGGACTCTATGGCTACACCTTC. Translated, it gives CASSESEGLYGYTF. The chain has TRBV18 and TRBJ1-2, with D possibly TRBD1 on 5 matching bases. V lost 6 bases, J lost 4 bases, and 15 bases lay in between. Germline-derived CDR1 and CDR2 are KGHSH and LQKENI. The CDR3 is 14 residues long.

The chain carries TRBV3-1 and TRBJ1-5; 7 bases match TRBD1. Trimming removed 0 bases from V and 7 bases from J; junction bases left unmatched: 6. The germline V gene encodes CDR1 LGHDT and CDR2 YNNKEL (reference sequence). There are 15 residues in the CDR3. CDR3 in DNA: TGTGCCAGCAGCCAAGATACAGGGGCAGGACAGCCCCAGCATTTT. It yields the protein CASSQDTGAGQPQHF.

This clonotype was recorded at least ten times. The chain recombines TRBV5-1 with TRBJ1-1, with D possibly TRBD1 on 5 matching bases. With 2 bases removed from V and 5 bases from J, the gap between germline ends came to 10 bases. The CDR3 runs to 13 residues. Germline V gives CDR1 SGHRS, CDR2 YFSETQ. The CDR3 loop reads CASSFRPGTEAFF. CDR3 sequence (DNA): TGCGCCAGCAGCTTCCGGCCAGGGACTGAAGCTTTCTTT.

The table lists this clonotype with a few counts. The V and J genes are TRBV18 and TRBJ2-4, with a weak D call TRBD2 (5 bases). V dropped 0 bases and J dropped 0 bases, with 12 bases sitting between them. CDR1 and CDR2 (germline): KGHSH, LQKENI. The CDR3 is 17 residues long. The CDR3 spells CASSPPPVGVAKNIQYF. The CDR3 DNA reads TGTGCCAGCTCACCACCGCCAGTCGGGGTAGCCAAAAACATTCAGTACTTC.

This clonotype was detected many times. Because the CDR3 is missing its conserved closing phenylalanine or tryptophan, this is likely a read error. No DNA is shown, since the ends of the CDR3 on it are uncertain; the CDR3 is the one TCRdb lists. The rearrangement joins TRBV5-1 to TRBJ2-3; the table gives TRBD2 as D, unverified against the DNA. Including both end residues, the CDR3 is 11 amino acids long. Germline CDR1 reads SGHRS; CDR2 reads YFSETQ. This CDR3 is CASQAAGAISP.

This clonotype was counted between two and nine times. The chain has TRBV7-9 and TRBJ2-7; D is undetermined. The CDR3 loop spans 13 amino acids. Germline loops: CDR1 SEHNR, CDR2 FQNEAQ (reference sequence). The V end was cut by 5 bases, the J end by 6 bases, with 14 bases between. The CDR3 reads CASSLPAVSEQYF. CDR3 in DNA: TGTGCCAGCAGCCTACCGGCGGTCTCCGAGCAGTACTTC.

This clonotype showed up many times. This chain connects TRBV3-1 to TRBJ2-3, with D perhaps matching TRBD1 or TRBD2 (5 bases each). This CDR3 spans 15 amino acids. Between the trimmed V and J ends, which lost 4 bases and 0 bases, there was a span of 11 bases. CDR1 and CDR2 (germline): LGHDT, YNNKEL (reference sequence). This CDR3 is CASSPGTRSTDTQYF. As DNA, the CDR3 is TGTGCCAGCAGCCCTGGGACCAGGAGCACAGATACGCAGTATTTT.

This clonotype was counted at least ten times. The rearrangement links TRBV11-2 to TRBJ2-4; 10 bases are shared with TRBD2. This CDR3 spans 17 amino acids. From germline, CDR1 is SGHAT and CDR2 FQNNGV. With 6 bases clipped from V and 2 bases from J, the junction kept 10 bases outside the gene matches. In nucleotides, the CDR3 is TGTGCCAGCAGGGGGCTAGCGGGAGTCGGTCCCAAAAACATTCAGTACTTC. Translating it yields CASRGLAGVGPKNIQYF.

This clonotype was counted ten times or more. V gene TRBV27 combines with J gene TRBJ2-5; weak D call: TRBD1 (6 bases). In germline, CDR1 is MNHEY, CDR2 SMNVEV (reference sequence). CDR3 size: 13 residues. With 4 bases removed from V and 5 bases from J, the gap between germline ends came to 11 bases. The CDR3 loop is CASSYTGIETQYF. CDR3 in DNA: TGTGCCAGCAGTTATACAGGGATCGAGACCCAGTACTTC.